Below, one T cell receptor (beta chain) is given with its context. Germline-derived CDR1 and CDR2 are MGHRA and YSYEKL. V was clipped by 1 base and J by 1 base, with 19 bases between them. The CDR3 loop spans 18 amino acids. Under the authors' procedure: Nucleated cell number was recorded as an estimate derived from reference gene primer amplification. TCRdb's copy holds only in-frame clones and misses some; the assay was immunoSEQ multiplex PCR. V and J calls and clone size are given by that table; D and trimming were obtained from the DNA. Of around 180,000 clones in the sample, about 80% were seen once. The data belong to a study of blood T cell repertoires in COVID-19. The overall study: Spain, Italy and the United States supplied samples that represented acute and convalescent COVID-19. T cells, B-cell-depleted T cells, or PBMCs supplied cDNA or gDNA.

This chain joins TRBV4-1 and TRBJ1-2, with D possibly being TRBD1 (6 bases). The sample comprised peripheral blood. The sequence came from a human donor in a cohort sampled during active COVID-19. The CDR3 region is CASSQAPGAGHLNYGYTF. CDR3 DNA: TGCGCCAGCAGCCAAGCGCCGGGAGCGGGACACCTTAACTATGGCTACACCTTC.